This is a list of T cell receptor beta chains from one sample in a study of CD8+ T cells in alopecia areata. This table comes from immunoSEQ multiplex PCR, and its TCRdb copy is limited to in-frame clones, with some not included. The sample lists 200,000 to 250,000 clones; 50% to 60% were seen once. The sample here was CD4+ T cells sorted from blood, taken at week 0. Receptors originate from a human donor with alopecia areata. Each CDR3 is given with its conserved first and last residue. Fields, in order: clone size, V gene, D gene, J gene, CDR3 DNA, CDR3 protein. A D gene is named only where the DNA matches it firmly. The size of a clone is reported for some rows only, either as once, few or many, or as a class for expanded clones.

abundance: many
v_gene: TRBV6-1
d_gene: TRBD2
j_gene: TRBJ2-1
CDR3nt: TGTGCCAGCAGATCCCGGACTAGCGCCTACAATGAGCAGTTCTTC
CDR3aa: CASRSRTSAYNEQFF

abundance: -
v_gene: TRBV7-2
d_gene: -
j_gene: TRBJ1-1
CDR3nt: TGTGCCAGCAGCTTAGCGGCGCAGAGGGGCACTGAAGCTTTCTTT
CDR3aa: CASSLAAQRGTEAFF

abundance: -
v_gene: TRBV29-1
d_gene: -
j_gene: TRBJ1-1
CDR3nt: TGCAGCGTTGAAGAGATGGTGGGGACTGAAGCTTTCTTT
CDR3aa: CSVEEMVGTEAFF

abundance: -
v_gene: TRBV5-6
d_gene: TRBD2
j_gene: TRBJ2-7
CDR3nt: TGTGCCAGCAGCGGCTCGACTAGCGGGGTCTACGAGCAGTACTTC
CDR3aa: CASSGSTSGVYEQYF

abundance: -
v_gene: TRBV4-1
d_gene: TRBD1
j_gene: TRBJ1-5
CDR3nt: TGCGCCAGCAGCCCCCCGGGACAGGGTGGGCAGCCCCAGCATTTT
CDR3aa: CASSPPGQGGQPQHF

abundance: -
v_gene: TRBV7-8
d_gene: TRBD2
j_gene: TRBJ2-2
CDR3nt: TGTGCCAGCAGCTCTAGCGGGACGAACACCGGGGAGCTGTTTTTT
CDR3aa: CASSSSGTNTGELFF

abundance: few
v_gene: TRBV29-1
d_gene: -
j_gene: TRBJ2-7
CDR3nt: TGCAGCGTTGAATGGAGCTCCTACGAGCAGTACTTC
CDR3aa: CSVEWSSYEQYF

abundance: -
v_gene: TRBV18
d_gene: -
j_gene: TRBJ1-2
CDR3nt: TGTGCCAGCTCACCACGGGATGGAGTAGTCGGCTACACCTTC
CDR3aa: CASSPRDGVVGYTF

abundance: -
v_gene: TRBV9
d_gene: -
j_gene: TRBJ1-1
CDR3nt: TGTGCCAGCAGCGTTAGCAGCCTGAACACTGAAGCTTTCTTT
CDR3aa: CASSVSSLNTEAFF

abundance: -
v_gene: TRBV6-5
d_gene: -
j_gene: TRBJ2-7
CDR3nt: TGTGCCAGCAGACACAGGGTAGATTGGCACGAGCAGTACTTC
CDR3aa: CASRHRVDWHEQYF

abundance: once
v_gene: TRBV27
d_gene: TRBD2
j_gene: TRBJ2-3
CDR3nt: TGTGCCAGCGGCCCAAGCGGGGGAAGGGATACGCAGTATTTT
CDR3aa: CASGPSGGRDTQYF

abundance: -
v_gene: TRBV27
d_gene: -
j_gene: TRBJ2-7
CDR3nt: TGTGCCAGCAGTTTACGGGTGGGGGGATCCTACGAGCAGTACTTC
CDR3aa: CASSLRVGGSYEQYF

abundance: -
v_gene: TRBV29-1
d_gene: -
j_gene: TRBJ2-6
CDR3nt: TGCAGCGTTGTCCAGGCGGGGGCCAACGTCCTGACTTTC
CDR3aa: CSVVQAGANVLTF

abundance: few
v_gene: TRBV10-3
d_gene: -
j_gene: TRBJ2-7
CDR3nt: TGTGCCACCGGACGTTCTGCTACCTACGAGCAGTACTTC
CDR3aa: CATGRSATYEQYF

abundance: -
v_gene: TRBV5-1
d_gene: -
j_gene: TRBJ2-5
CDR3nt: TGCGCCAGCAGCTTGGCCGGCGTCTTACAAGAGACCCAGTACTTC
CDR3aa: CASSLAGVLQETQYF

abundance: -
v_gene: TRBV29-1
d_gene: -
j_gene: TRBJ2-6
CDR3nt: TGCAGCGTTGAGTTAAGGCAGCCCCGTACCTCTGGGGCCAACGTCCTGACTTTC
CDR3aa: CSVELRQPRTSGANVLTF

abundance: -
v_gene: TRBV30
d_gene: -
j_gene: TRBJ2-1
CDR3nt: TGTGCCTGGCTAGGAAAGAGGAGCTCCTACAATGAGCAGTTCTTC
CDR3aa: CAWLGKRSSYNEQFF

abundance: -
v_gene: TRBV6-1
d_gene: TRBD1
j_gene: TRBJ2-4
CDR3nt: TGTGCCACCCATAGACAGGGTACCAACATTCAGTACTTC
CDR3aa: CATHRQGTNIQYF

abundance: -
v_gene: TRBV5-6
d_gene: TRBD1
j_gene: TRBJ1-5
CDR3nt: TGTGCCAGCAGCTCCAGGGGGTTACCTAATCAGCCCCAGCATTTT
CDR3aa: CASSSRGLPNQPQHF

abundance: -
v_gene: TRBV6-1
d_gene: -
j_gene: TRBJ1-5
CDR3nt: TGTGCCAGCAGTGAAGGGTCCGGGGGCGGACAGCCCCAGCATTTT
CDR3aa: CASSEGSGGGQPQHF

abundance: few
v_gene: TRBV11-2
d_gene: -
j_gene: TRBJ2-1
CDR3nt: TGTGCCAGCAGCTTAGTGGGCGGAGCCTACAATGAGCAGTTCTTC
CDR3aa: CASSLVGGAYNEQFF

abundance: -
v_gene: TRBV2
d_gene: -
j_gene: TRBJ1-2
CDR3nt: TGTGCCAGCAGTTTAGACGAATCCTATGGCTACACCTTC
CDR3aa: CASSLDESYGYTF

abundance: -
v_gene: TRBV28
d_gene: TRBD2
j_gene: TRBJ2-2
CDR3nt: TGTGCCAGCATATTGGGACTAAACACCGGGGAGCTGTTTTTT
CDR3aa: CASILGLNTGELFF

abundance: few
v_gene: TRBV11-2
d_gene: TRBD2
j_gene: TRBJ2-3
CDR3nt: TGTGCCAGCAGCTTATTGGGCGGGAGTTCGGAAGATACGCAGTATTTT
CDR3aa: CASSLLGGSSEDTQYF

abundance: -
v_gene: TRBV4-1
d_gene: -
j_gene: TRBJ1-1
CDR3nt: TGCGCCAGCAGCCAAGAGTTGGTAGGAGGGAAGAACACTGAAGCTTTCTTT
CDR3aa: CASSQELVGGKNTEAFF

abundance: once
v_gene: TRBV6-5
d_gene: TRBD2
j_gene: TRBJ2-1
CDR3nt: TGTGCCAGCAGGACTAGCGGGATCAATGAGCAGTTCTTC
CDR3aa: CASRTSGINEQFF

abundance: -
v_gene: TRBV6-5
d_gene: -
j_gene: TRBJ1-5
CDR3nt: TGTGCCAGCAGTTACTCGAGTTTGAGTCAGCCCCAGCATTTT
CDR3aa: CASSYSSLSQPQHF

abundance: -
v_gene: TRBV7-9
d_gene: -
j_gene: TRBJ2-3
CDR3nt: TGTGCCAGCAGCTTCTCCACGCAGTATTTT
CDR3aa: CASSFSTQYF

abundance: -
v_gene: TRBV30
d_gene: -
j_gene: TRBJ2-1
CDR3nt: TGTGCCTCGGAGACTAGCACCAGGGGGGAGTTCTTC
CDR3aa: CASETSTRGEFF

abundance: -
v_gene: TRBV11-2
d_gene: TRBD1
j_gene: TRBJ2-7
CDR3nt: TGTGCCAGCAGAACCCTCCGGGACAGGGCCTCCTACGAGCAGTACTTC
CDR3aa: CASRTLRDRASYEQYF

abundance: -
v_gene: TRBV4-1
d_gene: -
j_gene: TRBJ2-5
CDR3nt: TGCGCCAGCAGCCAAGCCACCGACTTAGCTGGAAGGGAGACCCAGTACTTC
CDR3aa: CASSQATDLAGRETQYF

abundance: -
v_gene: TRBV9
d_gene: -
j_gene: TRBJ2-1
CDR3nt: TGTGCCAGCAGCGTAGTTCCCCTTGGGGGTAATGAGCAGTTCTTC
CDR3aa: CASSVVPLGGNEQFF

abundance: few
v_gene: TRBV15
d_gene: -
j_gene: TRBJ1-5
CDR3nt: TGTGCCACCGGTGCCTCGGGCAGGAGCAATCAGCCCCAGCATTTT
CDR3aa: CATGASGRSNQPQHF

abundance: -
v_gene: TRBV5-1
d_gene: -
j_gene: TRBJ2-7
CDR3nt: TGCGCCAGCAGCTTATCTCCGGGACCGACCTCCTACGAGCAGTACTTC
CDR3aa: CASSLSPGPTSYEQYF

abundance: -
v_gene: TRBV9
d_gene: -
j_gene: TRBJ1-1
CDR3nt: TGTGCCAGCAGCGTAGGTCACAGCCAGAACACTGAAGCTTTCTTT
CDR3aa: CASSVGHSQNTEAFF

abundance: -
v_gene: TRBV4-1
d_gene: TRBD2
j_gene: TRBJ2-7
CDR3nt: TGCGCCAGCAGCCCGAGCGGGAGGTTTTCCTACGAGCAGTACTTC
CDR3aa: CASSPSGRFSYEQYF

abundance: once
v_gene: TRBV18
d_gene: -
j_gene: TRBJ2-5
CDR3nt: TGTGCCAGCAGACAGAAAACACAAGAGACCCAGTACTTC
CDR3aa: CASRQKTQETQYF

abundance: few
v_gene: TRBV2
d_gene: -
j_gene: TRBJ2-3
CDR3nt: TGTGCCAGCACCCGGGGGCAGACAGACACAGATACGCAGTATTTT
CDR3aa: CASTRGQTDTDTQYF

abundance: -
v_gene: TRBV30
d_gene: TRBD2
j_gene: TRBJ2-7
CDR3nt: TGTGCCTGGAGTATTAGCGGGAGGTTCTACGAGCAGTACTTC
CDR3aa: CAWSISGRFYEQYF

abundance: -
v_gene: TRBV6-6
d_gene: TRBD1
j_gene: TRBJ1-5
CDR3nt: TGTGCCAGCAGAACACAGGGGGTTGATCAGCCCCAGCATTTT
CDR3aa: CASRTQGVDQPQHF

abundance: few
v_gene: TRBV7-9
d_gene: TRBD1
j_gene: TRBJ1-1
CDR3nt: TGTGCCAGCACCCTGGGACAGCTCTCCACTGAAGCTTTCTTT
CDR3aa: CASTLGQLSTEAFF

abundance: -
v_gene: TRBV5-6
d_gene: TRBD1
j_gene: TRBJ1-2
CDR3nt: TGTGCCAGCAGCGGAGTAGTAAGGACAGGGAACTATGGCTACACCTTC
CDR3aa: CASSGVVRTGNYGYTF

abundance: -
v_gene: TRBV27
d_gene: -
j_gene: TRBJ2-1
CDR3nt: TGTGCCAGCAGTTCCTTCGGGGACAATGAGCAGTTCTTC
CDR3aa: CASSSFGDNEQFF

abundance: -
v_gene: TRBV30
d_gene: -
j_gene: TRBJ1-5
CDR3nt: TGTGCCTGGAGCTTTGGTGATCAGCCCCAGCATTTT
CDR3aa: CAWSFGDQPQHF

abundance: once
v_gene: TRBV9
d_gene: -
j_gene: TRBJ2-3
CDR3nt: TGTGCCAGCAGCGCACAGATAGCCGCAGATACGCAGTATTTT
CDR3aa: CASSAQIAADTQYF

abundance: -
v_gene: TRBV5-1
d_gene: TRBD1
j_gene: TRBJ1-1
CDR3nt: TGCGCCAGCAGCGTCGGACAGGGTATGGGGACTGAAGCTTTCTTT
CDR3aa: CASSVGQGMGTEAFF

abundance: -
v_gene: TRBV9
d_gene: TRBD2
j_gene: TRBJ2-1
CDR3nt: TGTGCCAGCAGCGTAGGTAATAGCGGGATAGGAAATGAGCAGTTCTTC
CDR3aa: CASSVGNSGIGNEQFF

abundance: once
v_gene: TRBV5-1
d_gene: -
j_gene: TRBJ2-3
CDR3nt: TGCGCCAGCAGCCCCAGCACAGATACGCAGTATTTT
CDR3aa: CASSPSTDTQYF

abundance: -
v_gene: TRBV5-1
d_gene: -
j_gene: TRBJ2-7
CDR3nt: TGCGCCAGCAGCGCGACTACATCGAGCGAGCAGTACTTC
CDR3aa: CASSATTSSEQYF

abundance: few
v_gene: TRBV29-1
d_gene: -
j_gene: TRBJ1-5
CDR3nt: TGCAGCGTTGTGGGGCAGGGAGGCAATCAGCCCCAGCATTTT
CDR3aa: CSVVGQGGNQPQHF

abundance: -
v_gene: TRBV9
d_gene: -
j_gene: TRBJ1-2
CDR3nt: TGTGCCAGCAGCAATACCCATAACTATGGCTACACCTTC
CDR3aa: CASSNTHNYGYTF

abundance: -
v_gene: TRBV5-1
d_gene: TRBD2
j_gene: TRBJ2-5
CDR3nt: TGCGCCAGCAGCCCTAGCGGGAGGGCCGGAGAGACCCAGTACTTC
CDR3aa: CASSPSGRAGETQYF

abundance: -
v_gene: TRBV15
d_gene: -
j_gene: TRBJ1-4
CDR3nt: TGTGCCACCAGCAGAGATAGGGGTGGGGAAAAACTGTTTTTT
CDR3aa: CATSRDRGGEKLFF

abundance: -
v_gene: TRBV6-5
d_gene: TRBD1
j_gene: TRBJ1-2
CDR3nt: TGTGCCAGCCGTGGACAGGCTAACTATGGCTACACCTTC
CDR3aa: CASRGQANYGYTF

abundance: -
v_gene: TRBV7-2
d_gene: TRBD2
j_gene: TRBJ2-3
CDR3nt: TGTGCCAGCAGCTCCGCCGGACTAGCGGGACCGGCCAATACGCAGTATTTT
CDR3aa: CASSSAGLAGPANTQYF

abundance: -
v_gene: TRBV11-2
d_gene: TRBD2
j_gene: TRBJ2-5
CDR3nt: TGTGCCAGCAGCTTAGTTGGGACTAGCGCTCCCGAGGAGACCCAGTACTTC
CDR3aa: CASSLVGTSAPEETQYF

abundance: -
v_gene: TRBV9
d_gene: TRBD2
j_gene: TRBJ2-1
CDR3nt: TGTGCCAGCAGTGGGACTAGCCTAAGCAACAATGAGCAGTTCTTC
CDR3aa: CASSGTSLSNNEQFF